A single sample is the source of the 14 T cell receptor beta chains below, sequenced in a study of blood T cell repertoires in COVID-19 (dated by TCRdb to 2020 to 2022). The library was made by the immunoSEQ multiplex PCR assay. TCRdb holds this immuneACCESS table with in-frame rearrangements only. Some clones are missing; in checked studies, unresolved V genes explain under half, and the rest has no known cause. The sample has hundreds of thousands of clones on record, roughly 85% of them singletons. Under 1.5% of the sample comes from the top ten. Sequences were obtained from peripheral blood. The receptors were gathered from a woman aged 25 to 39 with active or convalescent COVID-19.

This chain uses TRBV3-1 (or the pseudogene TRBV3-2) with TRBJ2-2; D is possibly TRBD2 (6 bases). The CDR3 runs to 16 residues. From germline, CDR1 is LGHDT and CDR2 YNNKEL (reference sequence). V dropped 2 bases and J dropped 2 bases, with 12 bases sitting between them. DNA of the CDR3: TGTGCCAGCAGCCAACTTATAGCGGAAAACACCGGGGAGCTGTTTTTT. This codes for CASSQLIAENTGELFF.

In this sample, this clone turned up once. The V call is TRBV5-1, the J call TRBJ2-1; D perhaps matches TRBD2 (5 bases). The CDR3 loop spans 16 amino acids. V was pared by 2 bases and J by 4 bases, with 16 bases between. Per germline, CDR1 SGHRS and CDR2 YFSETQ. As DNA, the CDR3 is TGCGCCAGCAGCTTTATCGAGAGCGGTTCTTACAATGAGCAGTTCTTC. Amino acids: CASSFIESGSYNEQFF.

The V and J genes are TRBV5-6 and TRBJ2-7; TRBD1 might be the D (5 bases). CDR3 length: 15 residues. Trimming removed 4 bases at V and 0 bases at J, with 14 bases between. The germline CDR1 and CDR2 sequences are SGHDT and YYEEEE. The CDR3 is CASSPGPGSSYEQYF. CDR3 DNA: TGTGCCAGCAGCCCAGGTCCAGGGTCCTCCTACGAGCAGTACTTC.

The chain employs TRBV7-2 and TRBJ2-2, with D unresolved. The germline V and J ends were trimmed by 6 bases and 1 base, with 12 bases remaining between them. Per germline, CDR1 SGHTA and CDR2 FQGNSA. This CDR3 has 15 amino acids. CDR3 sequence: CASSFSLLNTGELFF. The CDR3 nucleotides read TGTGCCAGCAGTTTTAGTTTACTGAACACCGGGGAGCTGTTTTTT.

This CDR3 is CASSPMGVAQSSYNEQFF. CDR3 nucleotide sequence: TGTGCCAGCTCACCAATGGGCGTAGCGCAGAGCTCCTACAATGAGCAGTTCTTC. The chain has TRBV18 and TRBJ2-1; maybe TRBD2 (5 bases). There are 18 residues in the CDR3. Germline CDR1 reads KGHSH; CDR2 reads LQKENI. The V end lost 2 bases, the J end lost 0 bases, and 17 bases lay between the germline ends.

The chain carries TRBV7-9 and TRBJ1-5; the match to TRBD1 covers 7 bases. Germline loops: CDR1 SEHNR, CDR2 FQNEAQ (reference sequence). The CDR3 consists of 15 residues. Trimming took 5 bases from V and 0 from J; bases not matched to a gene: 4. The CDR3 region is CASSAGQYSNQPQHF. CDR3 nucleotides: TGTGCCAGCAGCGCGGGACAGTATAGCAATCAGCCCCAGCATTTT.

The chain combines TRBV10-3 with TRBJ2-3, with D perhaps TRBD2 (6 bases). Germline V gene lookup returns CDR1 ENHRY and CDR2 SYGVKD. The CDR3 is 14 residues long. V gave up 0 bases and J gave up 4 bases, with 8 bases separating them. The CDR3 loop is CAISESGGADTQYF. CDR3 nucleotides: TGTGCCATCAGTGAGTCGGGAGGTGCAGATACGCAGTATTTT.

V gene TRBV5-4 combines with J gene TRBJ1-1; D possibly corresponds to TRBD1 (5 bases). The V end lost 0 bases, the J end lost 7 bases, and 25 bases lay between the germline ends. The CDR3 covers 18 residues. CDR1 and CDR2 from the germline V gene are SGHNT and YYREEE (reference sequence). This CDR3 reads CASSLESGDAFDLNEAFF. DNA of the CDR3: TGTGCCAGCAGCTTGGAATCGGGGGATGCGTTTGATCTGAATGAAGCTTTCTTT.

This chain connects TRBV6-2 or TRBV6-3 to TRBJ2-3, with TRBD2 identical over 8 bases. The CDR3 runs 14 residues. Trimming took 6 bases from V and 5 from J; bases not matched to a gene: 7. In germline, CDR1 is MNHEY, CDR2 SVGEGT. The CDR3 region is CASSHRGGGDTQYF. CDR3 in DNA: TGTGCCAGCAGCCATCGGGGGGGTGGAGATACGCAGTATTTT.

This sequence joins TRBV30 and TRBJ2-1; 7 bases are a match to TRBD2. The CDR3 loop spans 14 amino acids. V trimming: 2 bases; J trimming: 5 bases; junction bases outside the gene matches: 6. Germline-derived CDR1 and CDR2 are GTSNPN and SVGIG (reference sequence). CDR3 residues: CAWSHGRPHNEQFF. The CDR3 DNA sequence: TGTGCCTGGAGTCACGGGAGGCCCCACAATGAGCAGTTCTTC.

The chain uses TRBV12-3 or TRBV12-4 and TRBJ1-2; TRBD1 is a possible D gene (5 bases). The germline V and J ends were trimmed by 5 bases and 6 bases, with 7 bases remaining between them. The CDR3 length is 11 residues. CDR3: CASSLRDGYTF. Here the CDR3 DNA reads TGTGCCAGCAGTCTCAGGGATGGCTACACCTTC.

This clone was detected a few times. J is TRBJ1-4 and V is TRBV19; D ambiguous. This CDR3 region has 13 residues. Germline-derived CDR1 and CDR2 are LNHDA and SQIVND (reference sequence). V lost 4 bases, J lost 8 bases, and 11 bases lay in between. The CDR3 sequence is CASSTPGPEKLFF. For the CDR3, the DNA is TGTGCCAGTAGTACCCCAGGCCCCGAAAAACTGTTTTTT.

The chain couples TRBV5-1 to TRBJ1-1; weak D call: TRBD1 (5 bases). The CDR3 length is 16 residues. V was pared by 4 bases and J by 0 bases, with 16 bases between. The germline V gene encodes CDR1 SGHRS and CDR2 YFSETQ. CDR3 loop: CASSRRVQGLNTEAFF. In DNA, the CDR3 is TGCGCCAGCAGCCGGAGGGTCCAGGGCTTGAACACTGAAGCTTTCTTT.

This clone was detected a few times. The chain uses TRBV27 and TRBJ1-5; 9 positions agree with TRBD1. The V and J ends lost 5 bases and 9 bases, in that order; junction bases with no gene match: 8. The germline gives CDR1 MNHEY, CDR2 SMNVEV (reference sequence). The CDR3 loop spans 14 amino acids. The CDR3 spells CASSPGTGMRPQHF. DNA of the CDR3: TGTGCCAGCAGTCCTGGGACAGGGATGAGGCCCCAGCATTTT.